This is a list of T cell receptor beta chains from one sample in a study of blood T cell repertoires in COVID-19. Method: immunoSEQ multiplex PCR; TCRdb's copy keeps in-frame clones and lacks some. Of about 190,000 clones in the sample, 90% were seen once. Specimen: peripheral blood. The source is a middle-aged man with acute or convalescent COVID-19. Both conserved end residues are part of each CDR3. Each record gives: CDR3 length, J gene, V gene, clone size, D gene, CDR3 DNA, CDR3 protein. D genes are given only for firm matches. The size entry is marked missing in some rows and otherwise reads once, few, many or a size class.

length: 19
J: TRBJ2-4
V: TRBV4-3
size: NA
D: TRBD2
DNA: TGCGCCAGCAGCCAAGCGACTAGCGGGGGGGAGGGGGCCAAAAACATTCAGTACTTC
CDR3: CASSQATSGGEGAKNIQYF

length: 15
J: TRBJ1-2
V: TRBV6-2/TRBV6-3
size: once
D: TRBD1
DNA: TGTGCCAGCAGTAACCGACAGGGGGCTTACTATGGCTACACCTTC
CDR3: CASSNRQGAYYGYTF

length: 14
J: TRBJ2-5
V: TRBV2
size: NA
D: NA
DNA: TGTGCCAGCAGTGAAGCGCGTCAACTAGAGACCCAGTACTTC
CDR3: CASSEARQLETQYF

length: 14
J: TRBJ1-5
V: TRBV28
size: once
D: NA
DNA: TGTGCCAGCGACTACAGGGAGTGGAATCAGCCCCAGCATTTT
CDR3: CASDYREWNQPQHF

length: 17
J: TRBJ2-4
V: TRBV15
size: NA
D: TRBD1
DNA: TGTGCCACCAGCAGAGATTTGGGACAGGGGGCCAAAAACATTCAGTACTTC
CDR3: CATSRDLGQGAKNIQYF

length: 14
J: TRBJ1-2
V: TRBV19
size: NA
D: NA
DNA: TGTGCCACTTCTAGACGGTATACCTCCTATGGCTACACCTTC
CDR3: CATSRRYTSYGYTF

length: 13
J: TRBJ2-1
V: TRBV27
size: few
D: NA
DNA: TGTGCCAGCAGTGGGCCCCTCCACAATGAGCAGTTCTTC
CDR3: CASSGPLHNEQFF

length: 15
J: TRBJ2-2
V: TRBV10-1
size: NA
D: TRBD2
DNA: TGCGCCAGCAGGGCTAGCGGGGGGGTAGGCGGGGAGCTGTTTTTT
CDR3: CASRASGGVGGELFF

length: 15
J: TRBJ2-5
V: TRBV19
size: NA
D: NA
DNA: TGTGCCAGTAGTCTGACTTCGACGCCCGGAGAGACCCAGTACTTC
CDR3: CASSLTSTPGETQYF

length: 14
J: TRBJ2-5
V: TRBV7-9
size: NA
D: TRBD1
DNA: TGTGCCAGCAGCTCGACAGGGGCGGGGGAGACCCAGTACTTC
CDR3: CASSSTGAGETQYF

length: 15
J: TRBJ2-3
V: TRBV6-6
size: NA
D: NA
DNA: TGTGCCAGCAGCGCCTTTTGGGCCCGAAAAGATACGCAGTATTTT
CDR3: CASSAFWARKDTQYF

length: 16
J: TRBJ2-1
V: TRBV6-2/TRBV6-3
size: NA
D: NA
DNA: TGTGCCAGCAGTTACTGGAAGGGGCCGCCCTACAATGAGCAGTTCTTC
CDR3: CASSYWKGPPYNEQFF

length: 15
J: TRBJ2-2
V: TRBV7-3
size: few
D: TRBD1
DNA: TGTGCCAGCAGCTCCCGGACAGGGAACACCGGGGAGCTGTTTTTT
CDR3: CASSSRTGNTGELFF

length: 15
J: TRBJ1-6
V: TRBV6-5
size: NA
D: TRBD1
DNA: TGTGCCAGCAGTTACGGGGGACAGGGCAATTCACCCCTCCACTTT
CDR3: CASSYGGQGNSPLHF

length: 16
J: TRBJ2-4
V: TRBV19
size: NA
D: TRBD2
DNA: TGTGCCAGTAGTATAGATGGGGGAGGGCCACGGTACATTCAGTACTTC
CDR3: CASSIDGGGPRYIQYF

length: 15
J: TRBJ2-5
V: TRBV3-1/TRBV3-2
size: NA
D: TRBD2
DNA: TGTGCCAGCAGCCATTACGGGAGGGTTGAAGAGACCCAGTACTTC
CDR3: CASSHYGRVEETQYF

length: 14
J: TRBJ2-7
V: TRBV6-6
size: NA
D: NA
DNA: TGTGCCAGCAGTTTTAATACAGAGACCTACGAGCAGTACTTC
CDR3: CASSFNTETYEQYF

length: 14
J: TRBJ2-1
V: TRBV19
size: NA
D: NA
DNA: TGTGCCAGTAGTCCGGGAACGACCTACAATGAGCAGTTCTTC
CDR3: CASSPGTTYNEQFF

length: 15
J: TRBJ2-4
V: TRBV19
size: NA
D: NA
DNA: TGTGCCAGTAGTGAAGGGGGGGTAGCCAAAAACATTCAGTACTTC
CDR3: CASSEGGVAKNIQYF

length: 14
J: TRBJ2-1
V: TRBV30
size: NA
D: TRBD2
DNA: TGTGCCTGGGACCGGACTAGCGGGAGGAATGAGCAGTTCTTC
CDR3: CAWDRTSGRNEQFF

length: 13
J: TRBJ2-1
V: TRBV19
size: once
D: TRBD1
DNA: TGTGCCAGTAGCAGGACAGGGTACAATGAGCAGTTCTTC
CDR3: CASSRTGYNEQFF

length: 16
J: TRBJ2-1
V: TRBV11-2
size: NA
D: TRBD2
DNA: TGTGCCAGCAGCTCCGTAGGAGCGGGAGGGTTTAATGAGCAGTTCTTC
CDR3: CASSSVGAGGFNEQFF

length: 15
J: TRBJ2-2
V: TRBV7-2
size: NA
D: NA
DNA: TGTGCCAGCAGCCTAGCCTCTGAATCGGGCGGGGAGCTGTTTTTT
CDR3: CASSLASESGGELFF

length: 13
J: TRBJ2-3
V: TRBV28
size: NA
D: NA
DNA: TGTGCCAGCATATCAGAAATCACAGATACGCAGTATTTT
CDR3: CASISEITDTQYF

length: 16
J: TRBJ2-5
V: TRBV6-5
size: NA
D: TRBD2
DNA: TGTGCCAGCAGTTGGGGACTAGCGGGAGAAGGAGAGACCCAGTACTTC
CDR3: CASSWGLAGEGETQYF

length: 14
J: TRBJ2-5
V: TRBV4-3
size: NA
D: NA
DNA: TGCGCCAGCAGCCAAGAAGACCGGCGGTCGACCCAGTACTTC
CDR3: CASSQEDRRSTQYF

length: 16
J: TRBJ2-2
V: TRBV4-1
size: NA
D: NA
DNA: TGCGCCAGCAGCCAAGAAGGCGGGAAATCGGCCGGGGAGCTGTTTTTT
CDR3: CASSQEGGKSAGELFF

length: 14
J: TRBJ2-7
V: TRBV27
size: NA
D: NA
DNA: TGTGCCAGCAGTTTCCGGGGGAGGACGTACGAGCAGTACTTC
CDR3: CASSFRGRTYEQYF

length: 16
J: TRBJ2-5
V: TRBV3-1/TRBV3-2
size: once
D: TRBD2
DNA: TGTGCCAGCAGCCAAGGCCTAGCGGGAGGACAAGAGACCCAGTACTTC
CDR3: CASSQGLAGGQETQYF

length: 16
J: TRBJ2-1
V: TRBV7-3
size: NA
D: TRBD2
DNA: TGTGCCAGCAGCCCCAGGGGACTAGCGGGGATCAATGAGCAGTTCTTC
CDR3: CASSPRGLAGINEQFF

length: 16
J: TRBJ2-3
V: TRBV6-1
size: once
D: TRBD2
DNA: TGTGCCAGCAGTGTGTCGGCGGGGGGGACCACAGATACGCAGTATTTT
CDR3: CASSVSAGGTTDTQYF

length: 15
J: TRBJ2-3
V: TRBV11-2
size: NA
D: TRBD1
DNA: TGTGCCAGCAGCTTAGGGGGGCAGGGGGCGTATACGCAGTATTTT
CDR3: CASSLGGQGAYTQYF

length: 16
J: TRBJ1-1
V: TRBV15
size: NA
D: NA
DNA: TGTGCCACCAGCAGAGATTGGCGACAGTTAGACACTGAAGCTTTCTTT
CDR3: CATSRDWRQLDTEAFF

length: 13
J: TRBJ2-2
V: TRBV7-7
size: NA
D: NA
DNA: TGTGCCAGCAGCTTAGGGGAGGCCGGGGAGCTGTTTTTT
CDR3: CASSLGEAGELFF